This T cell receptor (beta chain) was sequenced in a study of PD-1 blockade in classical Hodgkin lymphoma. Study at large: The nivolumab dose that patients received was 3 mg/kg, given intravenously every 2 weeks.

The method was immunoSEQ multiplex PCR; TCRdb's version includes in-frame clones alone and lacks a portion of them. The table includes 9,000 to 10,000 clones, approximately 90% detected once. Germline V gives CDR1 MRHNA, CDR2 SNTAGT. V lost 3 bases, J lost 5 bases, and 14 bases lay in between. The length of the CDR3 is 14 residues. Every single patient, without exception, relapsed after autologous stem cell transplantation, and brentuximab vedotin exposure varied. Best responses were complete response, partial response or progressive disease. Findings and limits, study-wide: Baseline diversity was lower in partial responders and progressors than complete responders. Repertoires differed for reasons still undefined, possibly disease activity or prior therapy.

For this clone: What it recognizes is unknown.

The source is a human donor with classical Hodgkin lymphoma. V usage is TRBV6-4 and J usage is TRBJ2-7; D might be TRBD1 or TRBD2, each matching 6 bases. Sequenced material: peripheral blood mononuclear cells (PBMCs), taken at baseline. This CDR3 is CASSEDGGGNEQYF. The CDR3 DNA is TGTGCCAGCAGTGAGGACGGGGGCGGTAACGAGCAGTACTTC.